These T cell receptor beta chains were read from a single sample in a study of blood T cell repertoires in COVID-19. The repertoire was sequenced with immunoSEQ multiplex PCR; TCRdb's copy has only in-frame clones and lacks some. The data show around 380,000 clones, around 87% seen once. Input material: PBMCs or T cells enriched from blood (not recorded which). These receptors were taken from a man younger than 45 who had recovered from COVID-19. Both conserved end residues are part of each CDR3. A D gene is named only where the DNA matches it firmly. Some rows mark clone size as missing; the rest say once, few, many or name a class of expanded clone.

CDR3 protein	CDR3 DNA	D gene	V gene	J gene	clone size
CASSRQGTNTGELFF	TGTGCCAGCAGCCGACAGGGAACGAACACCGGGGAGCTGTTTTTT	TRBD1	TRBV2	TRBJ2-2	-
CASSTQTGMNTEAFF	TGTGCCAGCAGCACCCAGACAGGGATGAACACTGAAGCTTTCTTT	TRBD1	TRBV5-4	TRBJ1-1	-
CASSTGTGAQETQYF	TGTGCCAGCTCAACCGGGACAGGGGCCCAAGAGACCCAGTACTTC	TRBD1	TRBV18	TRBJ2-5	-
CASYDLTGAMNTEAFF	TGCGCCAGCTATGACTTGACAGGCGCCATGAACACTGAAGCTTTCTTT	-	TRBV5-1	TRBJ1-1	-
CASSTIAGLTYNEQFF	TGTGCCAGCAGCACTATAGCGGGGTTGACCTACAATGAGCAGTTCTTC	TRBD2	TRBV9	TRBJ2-1	-
CASSLVGTYEQYF	TGTGCCAGCAGCTTAGTCGGGACCTACGAGCAGTACTTC	-	TRBV7-9	TRBJ2-7	-
CARQAGQGAGNTEAFF	TGTGCCAGACAAGCTGGACAGGGGGCGGGGAACACTGAAGCTTTCTTT	TRBD1	TRBV2	TRBJ1-1	-
CASCWGQLNEQFF	TGTGCCAGCTGCTGGGGACAGCTCAATGAGCAGTTCTTC	TRBD1	TRBV2	TRBJ2-1	-
CATSPRQGLGIQTQYF	TGTGCCACCAGCCCCCGCCAGGGCTTGGGCATACAGACCCAGTACTTC	-	TRBV15	TRBJ2-5	-
CASTYGRERDGYTF	TGCGCCAGCACTTATGGCAGGGAGCGGGATGGCTACACCTTC	-	TRBV4-1	TRBJ1-2	-
CAIKWGGEVGELFF	TGTGCCATCAAATGGGGGGGCGAGGTCGGGGAGCTGTTTTTT	-	TRBV10-3	TRBJ2-2	-
CASSLPSGGPNTGELFF	TGTGCCAGCAGCTTACCTAGCGGGGGGCCGAACACCGGGGAGCTGTTTTTT	TRBD2	TRBV7-6	TRBJ2-2	-
CALMTDRGRDTDTQYF	TGTGCACTCATGACAGACAGGGGGCGGGACACAGATACGCAGTATTTT	TRBD1	TRBV7-9	TRBJ2-3	once
CASSLGGQFNYGYTF	TGTGCCAGCAGTTTAGGGGGACAGTTTAATTATGGCTACACCTTC	TRBD1	TRBV28	TRBJ1-2	-
CASSMIRGGPTYEQYF	TGTGCCAGCAGCATGATCCGGGGGGGCCCGACCTACGAGCAGTACTTC	TRBD2	TRBV7-9	TRBJ2-7	-
CASSFLGREAFF	TGTGCCAGCAGTTTCCTTGGGCGAGAAGCTTTCTTT	-	TRBV28	TRBJ1-1	-
CSVSGGTGELFF	TGCAGCGTTTCAGGGGGCACCGGGGAGCTGTTTTTT	TRBD1	TRBV29-1	TRBJ2-2	-
CASSLREATYGYTF	TGTGCCAGCTCACTACGGGAAGCGACCTATGGCTACACCTTC	-	TRBV18	TRBJ1-2	-
CASSPQGLSGNTIYF	TGTGCCAGCAGTCCTCAGGGACTCTCTGGAAACACCATATATTTT	-	TRBV6-1	TRBJ1-3	-
CASSLVPSGSYEQYF	TGTGCCAGCAGTTTAGTGCCTAGCGGTTCCTACGAGCAGTACTTC	TRBD2	TRBV27	TRBJ2-7	-
CAWSGVGYTF	TGTGCCTGGAGCGGGGTTGGCTACACCTTC	-	TRBV30	TRBJ1-2	-
CASSKDLRVVFDYGYTF	TGTGCCAGTAGTAAGGACCTGCGGGTGGTTTTTGACTATGGCTACACCTTC	-	TRBV19	TRBJ1-2	-
CASSGLTGAGYTF	TGTGCCAGCAGTGGACTGACAGGGGCTGGCTACACCTTC	TRBD1	TRBV6-1	TRBJ1-2	-
CASSFARGIYEQYF	TGTGCCAGCAGCTTCGCGCGGGGGATCTACGAGCAGTACTTC	TRBD2	TRBV14	TRBJ2-7	-
CASSQGATVSSGANVLTF	TGTGCCAGCAGCCAAGGGGCCACGGTGAGCTCTGGGGCCAACGTCCTGACTTTC	-	TRBV3-1/TRBV3-2	TRBJ2-6	-
CASSQGGSPGNTIYF	TGTGCCAGCAGCCAAGGAGGGAGCCCTGGAAACACCATATATTTT	-	TRBV4-2	TRBJ1-3	few
CASSSGDEQFF	TGCGCCAGCAGCTCAGGGGATGAGCAGTTCTTC	-	TRBV5-1	TRBJ2-1	few
CASSVGMNTEAFF	TGCGCCAGCAGTGTCGGGATGAACACTGAAGCTTTCTTT	-	TRBV10-1	TRBJ1-1	-
CASSVGAGAGTEAFF	TGTGCCAGCAGCGTAGGGGCAGGGGCAGGCACTGAAGCTTTCTTT	-	TRBV9	TRBJ1-1	-
CSVRDRGTNQPQHF	TGCAGCGTTCGGGACAGGGGTACCAATCAGCCCCAGCATTTT	TRBD1	TRBV29-1	TRBJ1-5	-
CAWEATGMNGYTF	TGTGCCTGGGAAGCTACAGGGATGAATGGCTACACCTTC	-	TRBV30	TRBJ1-2	-
CASSPPRNYGYTF	TGTGCCAGCAGCCCTCCTCGGAACTATGGCTACACCTTC	-	TRBV9	TRBJ1-2	-
CSDRQPGNYNEQFF	TGCAGCGACCGACAGCCAGGGAACTACAATGAGCAGTTCTTC	-	TRBV29-1	TRBJ2-1	-
CASSATGLDYGYTF	TGTGCCAGCAGCGCTACAGGTTTGGACTATGGCTACACCTTC	-	TRBV11-2	TRBJ1-2	-
CASNGQNTGELFF	TGCGCCAGCAATGGGCAGAACACCGGGGAGCTGTTTTTT	-	TRBV10-2	TRBJ2-2	-
CASSSSLGGDTQYF	TGTGCCAGCAGCTCCAGTTTAGGAGGAGATACGCAGTATTTT	-	TRBV11-3	TRBJ2-3	-
CASSPNRQEGRMGYTF	TGTGCCAGCTCACCGAACCGACAGGAAGGGCGGATGGGCTACACCTTC	-	TRBV18	TRBJ1-2	-
CASSYSQGVGADTQYF	TGTGCCAGCAGTTACTCCCAGGGGGTAGGGGCAGATACGCAGTATTTT	TRBD1	TRBV6-5	TRBJ2-3	-
CASSGSQRTGSLASGYTF	TGTGCCAGCAGCGGATCTCAAAGGACAGGATCCCTTGCGAGCGGCTACACCTTC	TRBD1	TRBV9	TRBJ1-2	once
CASSDWAGTAYNEQFF	TGCGCCAGCAGTGACTGGGCGGGGACAGCCTACAATGAGCAGTTCTTC	-	TRBV10-2	TRBJ2-1	-
CAGRDRDGSNQPQHF	TGCGCCGGACGGGACAGGGATGGAAGCAATCAGCCCCAGCATTTT	TRBD1	TRBV10-1	TRBJ1-5	-
CASSQEGTGPGNTIYF	TGCGCCAGCAGCCAAGAAGGGACAGGACCTGGAAACACCATATATTTT	TRBD1	TRBV4-1	TRBJ1-3	-
CATSREASSLNQPQHF	TGTGCCACCAGCAGAGAGGCCAGTTCCCTCAATCAGCCCCAGCATTTT	-	TRBV15	TRBJ1-5	-
CASSFGASGGETQYF	TGCGCCAGCAGCTTTGGGGCTAGCGGGGGAGAGACCCAGTACTTC	TRBD2	TRBV5-1	TRBJ2-5	-
CASTRDKQETQYF	TGTGCCAGCACCCGGGACAAGCAAGAGACCCAGTACTTC	-	TRBV2	TRBJ2-5	-
CASSVQGLTNEKLFF	TGTGCCAGCAGTGTCCAGGGTCTCACTAATGAAAAACTGTTTTTT	-	TRBV2	TRBJ1-4	-
CASSLSLNTEAFF	TGTGCCAGCAGTTTATCTCTAAACACTGAAGCTTTCTTT	-	TRBV27	TRBJ1-1	once
CASSLAGAGGMTEAFF	TGTGCCAGCAGCTTAGCGGGGGCAGGGGGCATGACTGAAGCTTTCTTT	TRBD1	TRBV7-2	TRBJ1-1	-
CASVGTEDLYSNQPQHF	TGTGCTAGTGTTGGGACAGAAGACTTATATAGCAATCAGCCCCAGCATTTT	TRBD1	TRBV12-5	TRBJ1-5	-
CASSINTEAFF	TGTGCCAGCAGCATAAATACTGAAGCTTTCTTT	-	TRBV7-2	TRBJ1-1	-
CASSTYGTSNTGELFF	TGTGCCAGCAGCACTTACGGGACATCGAACACCGGGGAGCTGTTTTTT	-	TRBV9	TRBJ2-2	-
CASSYRDRGAYGYTF	TGTGCCAGCAGTTACCGGGACAGGGGCGCCTATGGCTACACCTTC	TRBD1	TRBV2	TRBJ1-2	-
CASSRGTSGLNEQFF	TGTGCCAGCAGCCGGGGGACTAGCGGCCTGAATGAGCAGTTCTTC	TRBD2	TRBV7-3	TRBJ2-1	-
CASTIRGNQPQHF	TGTGCCAGCACCATCAGAGGGAATCAGCCCCAGCATTTT	-	TRBV12-3/TRBV12-4	TRBJ1-5	-
CASSPRQDFYGYTF	TGTGCCAGCAGCCCTCGACAGGATTTCTATGGCTACACCTTC	-	TRBV14	TRBJ1-2	few
CAIRGLAGGRDTQYF	TGTGCCATCAGGGGACTAGCGGGGGGGCGAGATACGCAGTATTTT	TRBD2	TRBV10-3	TRBJ2-3	-
CASSLTGGNRETQYF	TGCGCCAGCAGCCTCACAGGGGGCAACCGGGAGACCCAGTACTTC	TRBD1	TRBV5-1	TRBJ2-5	-
CASSIDRGQTEAFF	TGTGCCAGTAGTATAGACAGGGGGCAGACTGAAGCTTTCTTT	TRBD1	TRBV19	TRBJ1-1	-
CASRTTGVMNGYTF	TGTGCCAGTAGGACCACAGGGGTTATGAATGGCTACACCTTC	TRBD1	TRBV19	TRBJ1-2	once
CASSLAGTGPLNQPQHF	TGTGCCAGCAGCTTAGCCGGGACAGGCCCCTTGAATCAGCCCCAGCATTTT	TRBD1	TRBV11-2	TRBJ1-5	few